This TCR beta chain was captured by sequencing in a study of tumor T cells in aggressive B-cell lymphoma. Sequencing was performed with immunoSEQ multiplex PCR; in TCRdb, only in-frame clones are kept and a portion is missing. Of under 3,500 clones listed, roughly 92% are singletons. This clone was counted between two and nine times. This CDR3 comprises 16 residues. Trimming shortened V by 5 bases and J by 1 base, and 15 bases separated the two germline ends. Germline loops: CDR1 SGHRS, CDR2 YFSETQ. The sample consisted of tumor tissue. The J gene is TRBJ2-2, the V gene TRBV5-1; tentative D call: TRBD2 (6 bases). The sequence derives from an adult with diffuse large B cell lymphoma. This chain's CDR3 is CASRPGGSGNTGELFF. The DNA of the CDR3 is TGCGCCAGCAGGCCTGGGGGTAGCGGGAACACCGGGGAGCTGTTTTTT. The full variable domain, in which reference TRBV5-1 and TRBJ2-2 provide the parts outside the CDR3, is KAGVTQTPRYLIKTRGQQVTLSCSPISGHRSVSWYQQTPGQGLQFLFEYFSETQRNKGNFPGRFSGRQFSNSRSEMNVSTLELGDSALYLCASRPGGSGNTGELFFGEGSRLTVL.